This is a list of T cell receptor beta chains from one sample in a study of blood T cell repertoires in COVID-19. Data came from immunoSEQ multiplex PCR; TCRdb stores just in-frame clones and leaves some out. The sample has around 88,000 clones, around three quarters seen once. The source material was peripheral blood. These receptors were collected from a man in his fifties or sixties who had recovered from COVID-19. CDR3s include the opening cysteine and the closing phenylalanine or tryptophan. The D gene is left open where the match is weak. Where a row states a size, it is once, few, many or the class of an expanded clone; other rows omit it.

CDR3 length: 13; J gene: TRBJ1-3; clone size: NA; V gene: TRBV11-2; D gene: NA; CDR3 DNA: TGTGCCAGCAGGGGGGGGGTCGGAAACACCATATATTTT; CDR3 protein: CASRGGVGNTIYF
CDR3 length: 16; J gene: TRBJ2-4; clone size: NA; V gene: TRBV7-2; D gene: TRBD2; CDR3 DNA: TGTGCCAGCAGCTTAGGGGGAACTAGCGGAAAAAACATTCAGTACTTC; CDR3 protein: CASSLGGTSGKNIQYF
CDR3 length: 16; J gene: TRBJ2-7; clone size: NA; V gene: TRBV19; D gene: TRBD2; CDR3 DNA: TGTGCCAGTAGTAGCATCTCTAGCGGGAGGCCCTACGAGCAGTACTTC; CDR3 protein: CASSSISSGRPYEQYF
CDR3 length: 15; J gene: TRBJ1-5; clone size: few; V gene: TRBV7-2; D gene: NA; CDR3 DNA: TGTGCCAGCAGCTTAGCCGAGATTAGCAATCAGCCCCAGCATTTT; CDR3 protein: CASSLAEISNQPQHF
CDR3 length: 13; J gene: TRBJ1-4; clone size: few; V gene: TRBV29-1; D gene: NA; CDR3 DNA: TGCAGCGCCCAGGGGTATAGCGGGGAAAAACTGTTTTTT; CDR3 protein: CSAQGYSGEKLFF
CDR3 length: 15; J gene: TRBJ2-1; clone size: NA; V gene: TRBV6-5; D gene: NA; CDR3 DNA: TGTGCCAGCACAAAGCTTTCGGGGTCCTACAATGAGCAGTTCTTC; CDR3 protein: CASTKLSGSYNEQFF
CDR3 length: 17; J gene: TRBJ2-1; clone size: NA; V gene: TRBV6-1; D gene: TRBD2; CDR3 DNA: TGTGCCAGCAGTGAAGCGTCATGGACTAGCGGTTACAATGAGCAGTTCTTC; CDR3 protein: CASSEASWTSGYNEQFF
CDR3 length: 12; J gene: TRBJ1-2; clone size: NA; V gene: TRBV5-1; D gene: TRBD1; CDR3 DNA: TGCGCCAGCAGCGGACAGGGCTATGGCTACACCTTC; CDR3 protein: CASSGQGYGYTF
CDR3 length: 17; J gene: TRBJ2-3; clone size: few; V gene: TRBV11-2; D gene: TRBD2; CDR3 DNA: TGTGCCAGCAGCTATCGGGGAGCGGGAGGGCTGACAGATACGCAGTATTTT; CDR3 protein: CASSYRGAGGLTDTQYF
CDR3 length: 15; J gene: TRBJ2-3; clone size: NA; V gene: TRBV19; D gene: NA; CDR3 DNA: TGTGCCAGTAGTACCCGTGGGCTATACACAGATACGCAGTATTTT; CDR3 protein: CASSTRGLYTDTQYF